This TCR beta chain was recorded in a study of blood T cell repertoires in COVID-19 (TCRdb year 2020). For the wider study: The collaborator samples originated in the United States, Italy and Spain and spanned the acute and convalescent phases of COVID-19. The prospective study material was composed of cDNA or gDNA derived from T cells, B-cell-depleted T cells, or PBMCs. Subjects who had been exposed to COVID-19, were actively infected with it, or had recovered from it provided the deeply sampled blood TCRbeta repertoires that made up the dataset. The repertoires were released in a freely available public database meant as a resource for research on the immune response to SARS-CoV-2. Samples came from the ongoing ImmuneRACE study (first 160 participants) plus 1,254 subjects from 6 global collaborators. The sample metadata nearly always contained a de-identified subject ID, COVID-19 status, age in years and sex. HLA class I and class II types, where available, came from metadata supplied by the sample provider rather than from assay-based typing.

Each collaborating institution followed its own protocols to collect whole blood in K2EDTA tubes. For TCRbeta analysis, collaborators shipped samples in one of three forms: frozen whole blood, isolated PBMCs, or DNA extracted from either of those sample types. The research as a whole found: Clinical and demographic metadata were provided uncurated, with the amount varying by source and participant.

TCRbeta CDR3 regions were amplified from genomic DNA using the immunoSEQ Assay, a bias-controlled multiplex PCR. On the study's bioinformatics: Nucleated cell counts per sample were estimated from amplification of reference gene primers within the assay. To quantify the absolute abundance of each unique TCRbeta CDR3 rearrangement, sequence reads were collapsed and filtered. For each sample, productive Simpson clonality was calculated as the square root of Simpson's diversity index over productive rearrangements. TCRdb took over this immuneACCESS table, retaining in-frame rearrangements with V and J assigned. Such tables are incomplete; in checked studies, under half of the missing clones stem from an unresolved V gene, and the remainder is unexplained. V and J calls and clone size are given by that table; D and trimming were obtained from the DNA. This sample lists roughly 100,000 clones; about nine tenths were detected once. Roughly 5% of the sample goes to the ten largest clones.

Comments on this clone: The clone's antigen remains unknown. One base away there is no much larger clone; base qualities are not given.

The germline V gene (reference sequence) yields MNHEY for CDR1 and SMNVEV for CDR2. The CDR3, from cysteine to phenylalanine, totals 17 residues. Solely the CDR3 DNA is kept, with 51 bases framed from the first base. Trimmed from V: 2 bases; trimmed from J: 2 bases; junction bases lacking a gene match: 8. Specimen: peripheral blood. The chain was built from TRBV27 and TRBJ2-3; TRBD2 matches 9 bases in the middle. The sequence derives from a man aged 50-59 years with acute or convalescent COVID-19. At the DNA level, the sequence is TGTGCCAGCAGTTTACGGTTGACTAGCGGACTCACAGATACGCAGTATTTT. This yields the protein CASSLRLTSGLTDTQYF.